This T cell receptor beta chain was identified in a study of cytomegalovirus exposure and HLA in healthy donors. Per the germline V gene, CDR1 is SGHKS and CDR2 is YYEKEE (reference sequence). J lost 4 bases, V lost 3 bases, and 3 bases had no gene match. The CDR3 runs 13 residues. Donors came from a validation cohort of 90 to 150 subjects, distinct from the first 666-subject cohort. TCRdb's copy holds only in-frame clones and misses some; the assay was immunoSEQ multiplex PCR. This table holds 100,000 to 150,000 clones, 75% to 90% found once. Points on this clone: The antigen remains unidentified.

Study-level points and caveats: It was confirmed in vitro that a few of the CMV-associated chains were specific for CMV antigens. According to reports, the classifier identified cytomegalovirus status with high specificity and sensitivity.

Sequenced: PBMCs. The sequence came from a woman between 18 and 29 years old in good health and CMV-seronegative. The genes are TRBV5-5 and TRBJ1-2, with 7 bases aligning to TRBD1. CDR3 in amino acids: CASSSTGIYGYTF. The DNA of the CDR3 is TGTGCCAGCAGCTCGACAGGGATCTATGGCTACACCTTC.